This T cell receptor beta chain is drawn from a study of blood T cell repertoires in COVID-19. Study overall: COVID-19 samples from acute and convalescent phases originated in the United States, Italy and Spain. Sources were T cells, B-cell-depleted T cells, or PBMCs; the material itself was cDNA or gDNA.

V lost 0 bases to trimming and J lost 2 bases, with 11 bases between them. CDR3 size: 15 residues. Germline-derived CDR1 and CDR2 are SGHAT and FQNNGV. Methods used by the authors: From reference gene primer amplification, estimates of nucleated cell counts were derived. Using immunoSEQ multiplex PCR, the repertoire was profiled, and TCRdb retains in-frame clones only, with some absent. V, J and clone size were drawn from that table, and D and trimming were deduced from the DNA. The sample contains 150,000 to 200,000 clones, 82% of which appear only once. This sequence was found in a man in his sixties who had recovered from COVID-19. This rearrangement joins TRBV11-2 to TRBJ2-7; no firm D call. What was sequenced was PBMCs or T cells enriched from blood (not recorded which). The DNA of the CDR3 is TGTGCCAGCAGCTTAGATCCAGGAAAAACCTACGAGCAGTACTTC. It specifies CASSLDPGKTYEQYF.